This T cell receptor beta chain was recovered during a study of molecular identifiers for immune sequencing clone quantification (dated by TCRdb to 2016 to 2018). In the study overall: In a replicate experiment, RNA from around 20,000 or 100,000 naive CD8 T cells was split into five aliquots, four of which were sequenced. The study was a methods study using CD8 T cells to benchmark molecular-identifier clustering-based TCR repertoire sequencing (MIDCIRS) and TCR RNA copy counting. Here is what the overall study found, with its caveats: A single cell's worth of spiked-in Jurkat TCR RNA was reported detectable even among 750,000 to 1,000,000 naive CD8 T cells. The naive libraries included spiked-in Jurkat TCR RNA (fewer than 11 copies' worth), and this Jurkat TCR RNA is not part of the donor repertoire. In CMV-specific effector cells, clones with more than 20 RNA copies accounted for over 98% of molecules, whereas in naive cells such clones accounted for under 1%. Roughly 2.8 recovered TCR RNA copies per cell were obtained by modeling, versus roughly 10 by digital PCR, implying a capture efficiency of 25% to 30%. When barcode sub-clustering was left out, chimeric consensus sequences inflated TCR diversity, with chimeras reaching as high as 47%. The sizes of highly expanded clones could end up underestimated when identical TCR molecules share a barcode.

Libraries of naive CD8 T cells were built from anywhere between about 19,000 and 1,100,000 sorted cells, with 10%, 30% or 50% of the purified RNA used. On a BD FACSAria II, naive CD8 T cells were FACS-sorted as CD8+CD4-CCR7+CD45RA+ and collected into RLT Plus buffer. Ten to eleven TCR copies' worth of Jurkat RNA were spiked into about 20,000-1,000,000 naive CD8 T cell samples to test detection sensitivity. Enrichment of CD8 T cells was performed with RosetteSep CD8+ T Cell Enrichment Cocktail and Ficoll-Paque, after which ACK red cell lysis was carried out. Points on this clonotype: Its antigen is still unknown. No clone much larger than this one lies a single base away; base qualities are absent.

Library preparation was by PCR. Reads for this sample came from an Illumina HiSeq 4000. Bulk TCR libraries were generated as previously described, with the TCR primers listed in Table S5 used. The Qiagen AllPrep DNA/RNA kit was used to purify total RNA. Before analysis, reads from multiple sequencing runs of the same library were pooled. The paper's processing steps were these. Reads were retained only if their TCR constant sequence matched exactly, and those retained reads were trimmed to 150 nt and grouped according to their 12-nt molecular barcodes. Reads within each barcode group were sub-clustered using a 15% Levenshtein threshold, and quality-weighted consensus sequences were constructed for each RNA molecule. Non-functional sequences were excluded, and lower-count sequences lying one edit away from another sequence were also excluded. Based on a fit of two negative binomial distributions, barcode sub-clusters having less than 20% of the maximum read count were discarded. TCRdb itself trimmed the public reads at Q25 with fastp, ran MiXCR and retained productive beta chains. Rows are combined by CDR3 protein, so each entry shows the most common genes and DNA. These V and J calls originate from TCRdb's pipeline instead of the authors' own analysis. Present in this sample are about 500,000 distinct CDR3 sequences, about 20% of which were seen just once. The ten largest clones represent about 0.8% of the sample.

V sheds 6 bases and J sheds 3 bases, leaving 5 bases between their ends. From the cysteine through the phenylalanine, the CDR3 covers 11 amino acids. Of all the DNA, just the CDR3 is kept, 33 bases in frame from base 1. CDR1 and CDR2, looked up from the germline V gene (reference sequence), are MNHEY and SMNVEV. Recombination connected TRBV27 to TRBJ1-1; confidence is insufficient to name the D gene. The source material was naive CD8+ T cells from blood, with Jurkat cell RNA spiked in. The cell subset or site label corresponds to: FACS-sorted CD8+CD4-CCR7+CD45RA+ naive T cells. This receptor was obtained from a human donor in good health. Some libraries in this study had Jurkat cell RNA spiked in. The nucleotide sequence reads TGTGCCAGCAGAAAGCACACTGAAGCTTTCTTT. It specifies CASRKHTEAFF.